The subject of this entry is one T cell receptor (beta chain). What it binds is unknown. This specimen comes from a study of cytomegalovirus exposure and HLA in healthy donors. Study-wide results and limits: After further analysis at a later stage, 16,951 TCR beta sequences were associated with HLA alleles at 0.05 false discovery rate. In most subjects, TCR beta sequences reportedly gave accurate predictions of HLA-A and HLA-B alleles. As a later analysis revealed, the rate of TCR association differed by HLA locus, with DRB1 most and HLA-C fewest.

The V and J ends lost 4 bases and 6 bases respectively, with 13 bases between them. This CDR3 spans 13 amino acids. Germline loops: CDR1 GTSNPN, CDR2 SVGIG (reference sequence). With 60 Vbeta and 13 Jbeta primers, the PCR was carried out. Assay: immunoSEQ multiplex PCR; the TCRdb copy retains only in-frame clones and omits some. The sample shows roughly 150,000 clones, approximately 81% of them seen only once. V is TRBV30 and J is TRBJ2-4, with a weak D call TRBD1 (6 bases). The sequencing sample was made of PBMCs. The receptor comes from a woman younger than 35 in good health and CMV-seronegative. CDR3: CAWTLGAGNIQYF. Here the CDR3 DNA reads TGTGCCTGGACTTTGGGGGCGGGAAACATTCAGTACTTC. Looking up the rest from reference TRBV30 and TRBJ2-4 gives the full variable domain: SQTIHQWPATLVQPVGSPLSLECTVEGTSNPNLYWYRQAAGRGLQLLFYSVGIGQISSEVPQNLSASRPQDRQFILSSKKLLLSDSGFYLCAWTLGAGNIQYFGAGTRLSVL.